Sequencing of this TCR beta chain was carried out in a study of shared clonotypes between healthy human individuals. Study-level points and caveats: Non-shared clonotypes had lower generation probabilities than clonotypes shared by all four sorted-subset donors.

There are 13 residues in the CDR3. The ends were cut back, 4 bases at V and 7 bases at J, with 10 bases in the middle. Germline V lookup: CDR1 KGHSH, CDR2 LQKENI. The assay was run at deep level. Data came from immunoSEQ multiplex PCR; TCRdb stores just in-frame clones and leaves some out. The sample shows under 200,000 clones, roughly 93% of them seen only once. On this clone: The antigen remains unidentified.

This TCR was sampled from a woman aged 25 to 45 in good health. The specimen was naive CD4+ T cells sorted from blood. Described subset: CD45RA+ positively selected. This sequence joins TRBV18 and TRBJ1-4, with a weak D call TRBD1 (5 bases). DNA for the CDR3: TGTGCCAGCTCACGTGGAGGGGCTGAAAAACTGTTTTTT. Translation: CASSRGGAEKLFF.